This is a list of T cell receptor beta chains from one sample in a study of cytomegalovirus exposure and HLA in healthy donors. The method was immunoSEQ multiplex PCR; TCRdb's version includes in-frame clones alone and lacks a portion of them. The sample has 130,000 to 150,000 clones, 70% to 80% seen once. The sequenced sample was PBMCs. The receptors shown here come from a male donor in good health and CMV-seronegative. CDR3s include the opening cysteine and the closing phenylalanine or tryptophan. The D gene is left open where the match is weak. Clone size, where shown, is once, few, many, or a class for clones that have expanded.

>TRBV2|NA|TRBJ2-3|few
TGTGCCAGCAGATCTAGCACAGATACGCAGTATTTT
CASRSSTDTQYF
>TRBV5-1|TRBD2|TRBJ2-1|NA
TGCGCCAGCAGCCGGACTAGCGGGGGTGATGAGCAGTTCTTC
CASSRTSGGDEQFF
>TRBV18|NA|TRBJ2-7|NA
TGTGCCAGCTCACCACCGGGGACAAGATCCTACGAGCAGTACTTC
CASSPPGTRSYEQYF
>TRBV9|TRBD2|TRBJ2-5|once
TGTGCCAGCTCCGTGGGGGGGAAGACCCAGTACTTC
CASSVGGKTQYF
>TRBV5-1|NA|TRBJ2-1|NA
TGCGCCAGCAGCTTAGATGGTAGTATAATCGATGAGCAGTTCTTC
CASSLDGSIIDEQFF
>TRBV7-8|TRBD2|TRBJ2-3|NA
TGTGCCAGCAGCCGGAACCTAGCGGCAGATACGCAGTATTTT
CASSRNLAADTQYF
>TRBV11-2|NA|TRBJ1-3|NA
TGTGCCAGCAGCCGTCTTATCTCGGGTTCTGGAAACACCATATATTTT
CASSRLISGSGNTIYF
>TRBV6-5|NA|TRBJ1-2|few
TGTGCCAGCAGTTACAAACCAGTGAACTATGGCTACACCTTC
CASSYKPVNYGYTF
>TRBV29-1|TRBD2|TRBJ2-7|NA
TGCAGCGTTGAGGGGGGGGGAAACGAGCAGTACTTC
CSVEGGGNEQYF
>TRBV5-1|TRBD2|TRBJ2-1|once
TGCGCCAGCAGCTTGACTAGCGGGGTATACAATGAGCAGTTCTTC
CASSLTSGVYNEQFF
>TRBV11-2|NA|TRBJ2-2|NA
TGTGCCAGCAGGGAGGGGGGGCCAGGCACCGGGGAGCTGTTTTTT
CASREGGPGTGELFF
>TRBV6-4|TRBD1|TRBJ2-2|NA
TGTGCCAGCAGACCGGGACAGGGGGCCCCCGGGGAGCTGTTTTTT
CASRPGQGAPGELFF
>TRBV6-6|NA|TRBJ1-2|NA
TGTGCCAGCAGCAATACGGATGGGGGGGCGGGCTACACCTTC
CASSNTDGGAGYTF
>TRBV5-1|TRBD2|TRBJ2-3|NA
TGCGCCAGCAGCCCAGGACTAGCGGCGGGGACGCAGTATTTT
CASSPGLAAGTQYF
>TRBV4-3|NA|TRBJ2-7|NA
TGCGCCAGCAGCCAAGATTGGTGGCAGGGACATAACGAGCAGTACTTC
CASSQDWWQGHNEQYF
>TRBV2|NA|TRBJ2-7|NA
TGTGCCAGCAGTGGTCAGGGGTTACCCTACGAGCAGTACTTC
CASSGQGLPYEQYF
>TRBV15|NA|TRBJ1-4|NA
TGTGCCACCAGCAGAGATAGGACAGCCGCAACTAATGAAAAACTGTTTTTT
CATSRDRTAATNEKLFF
>TRBV7-9|NA|TRBJ2-5|NA
TGTGCCAGCAGCTTGGGAGAAGAGACCCAGTACTTC
CASSLGEETQYF
>TRBV2|TRBD1|TRBJ1-1|NA
TGTGCCAGCAGCCGGGACAGGGTAAATGAAGCTTTCTTT
CASSRDRVNEAFF